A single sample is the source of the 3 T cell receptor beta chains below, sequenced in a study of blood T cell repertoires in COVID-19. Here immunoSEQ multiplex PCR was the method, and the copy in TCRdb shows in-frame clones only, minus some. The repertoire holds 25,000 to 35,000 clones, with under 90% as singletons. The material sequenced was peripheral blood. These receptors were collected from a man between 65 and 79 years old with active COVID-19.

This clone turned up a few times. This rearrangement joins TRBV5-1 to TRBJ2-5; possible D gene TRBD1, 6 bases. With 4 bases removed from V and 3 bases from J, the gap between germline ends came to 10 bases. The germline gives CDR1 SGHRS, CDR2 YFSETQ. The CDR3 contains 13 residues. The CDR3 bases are TGCGCCAGCAGCGTTACAGGGAAAGAGACCCAGTACTTC. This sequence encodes CASSVTGKETQYF.

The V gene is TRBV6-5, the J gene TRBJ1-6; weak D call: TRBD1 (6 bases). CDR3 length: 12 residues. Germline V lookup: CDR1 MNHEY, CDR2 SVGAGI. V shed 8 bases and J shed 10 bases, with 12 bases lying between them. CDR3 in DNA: TGTGCCAGCGTAGGGGGACGGTCACCCCTCCACTTT. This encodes CASVGGRSPLHF.

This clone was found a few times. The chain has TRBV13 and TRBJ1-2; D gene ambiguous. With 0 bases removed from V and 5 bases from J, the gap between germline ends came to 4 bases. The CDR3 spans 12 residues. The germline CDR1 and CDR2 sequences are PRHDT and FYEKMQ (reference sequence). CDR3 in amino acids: CASSLGTYGYTF. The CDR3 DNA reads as TGTGCCAGCAGCTTAGGAACTTATGGCTACACCTTC.